What follows are 6 T cell receptor beta chains derived from one specimen sequenced in a study of spatial heterogeneity in lung cancer. One entry per CDR3 protein results from TCRdb running MiXCR on the 5' RACE reads. This table has around 60,000 distinct CDR3 sequences, around 8.2% appearing once. Time point noted: sample taken at primary tumor resection. Whole RNA came from tumor, nontumor lung or frozen PBMC and was sequenced without being sorted. Sequenced material: PBMCs, taken at surgery. Receptor source: a female donor with early-stage non-small cell lung cancer.

V gene TRBV12-3 or TRBV12-4 combines with J gene TRBJ2-2, with D unclear. Trimming removed 0 bases at V and 3 bases at J, with 8 bases between. The CDR3 extends over 15 amino acids. CDR3 region: CASSLALADTGELFF. The CDR3 coding sequence is TGTGCCAGCAGTTTAGCGCTTGCCGACACCGGGGAGCTGTTTTTT.

This clonotype was counted ten times or more. V and J are TRBV12-3 or TRBV12-4 and TRBJ1-6, with D uncertain. The V gene lost 3 bases and the J gene lost 9 bases, with 6 bases spanning the gap. The CDR3 runs 12 residues. DNA for the CDR3: TGTGCCAGCAGTTTCGAGATTTCACCCCTCCACTTT. This gives the protein CASSFEISPLHF.

The CDR3: CASSRPSGAKNIQYF. Written as DNA, the CDR3 is TGTGCCAGCAGCCGTCCCAGCGGAGCCAAAAACATTCAGTACTTC. The chain links TRBV14 to TRBJ2-4, with D possibly being TRBD2 (5 bases). This CDR3 spans 15 amino acids. Germline V lookup: CDR1 SGHDN, CDR2 FVKESK. The V gene lost 4 bases and the J gene lost 0 bases, with 10 bases spanning the gap.

There are many counts of this clonotype. The rearrangement uses TRBV19 and TRBJ1-2; perhaps TRBD1 as D (6 bases). V was shortened by 5 bases and J by 4 bases, with 17 bases between the two germline ends. Germline V CDR1 and CDR2: LNHDA, SQIVND (reference sequence). The length of the CDR3 is 15 residues. CDR3 loop: CASSSRTDMGYGYTF. CDR3 in DNA: TGTGCCAGTAGTTCACGGACAGATATGGGCTATGGCTACACCTTC.

Worth noting for this clonotype: This may be a read error: a much more frequent sequence differs by one nucleotide. This chain uses TRBV18 with TRBJ1-1, with TRBD1 as a possible D gene (6 bases). The CDR3 is 16 residues long. Germline-derived CDR1 and CDR2 are KGHSH and LQKENI. Trimming left V 2 bases short and J 3 bases short, with 16 bases between. CDR3 in amino acids: CASSPGLNRADTEAFF. CDR3 sequence (DNA): TGTGCCAGCTCACCAGGACTGAACAGGGCGGACACTGAAGCTTTCTTT.

V usage is TRBV6-5 and J usage is TRBJ1-1, with D possibly TRBD1 on 6 matching bases. Germline assignment: CDR1 MNHEY and CDR2 SVGAGI. V lost 6 bases and J lost 3, with 14 bases in between. This CDR3 comprises 14 residues. The CDR3 loop reads CASSFRGLYTEAFF. The DNA for the CDR3 is TGTGCCAGCAGCTTTCGGGGGCTTTACACTGAAGCTTTCTTT.